These 32 T cell receptor beta chains share one sample of origin, sequenced in a study of T cell repertoires in cytomegalovirus infection. TCRdb passed the reads through MiXCR, listing each CDR3 protein once. The table records a few hundred thousand distinct CDR3 sequences, nearly 35% of them present only once. The antigens of these receptors remain unknown. Sequencing used cultured PBMCs, obtained from culture after CMV antigen stimulation. Receptors originate from a human donor in good health (CMV status not recorded). Some clones in this sample may be carry-over from other donors' samples.

J is TRBJ1-4 and V is TRBV19, with D maybe TRBD1 (5 bases). Trimming took 7 bases from V and 4 from J, leaving 7 bases between them. Germline CDR1 LNHDA, CDR2 SQIVND (reference sequence). The CDR3 has 12 amino acids. CDR3 protein: CASKGINEKLFF. CDR3 DNA sequence: TGTGCCAGTAAGGGGATTAATGAAAAACTGTTTTTT.

A few counts support this clonotype. The gene calls are TRBV4-1 and TRBJ1-5; D gene unclear. The germline CDR1 and CDR2 sequences are MGHRA and YSYEKL. The CDR3 totals 15 residues. The V gene lost 5 bases and the J gene lost 3 bases, with 14 bases spanning the gap. The CDR3 sequence is CASSAQRGNNQPQHF. DNA for the CDR3: TGCGCCAGCAGCGCGCAACGGGGAAACAATCAGCCCCAGCATTTT.

The V call is TRBV6-1, the J call TRBJ1-3; TRBD1 aligns across 8 bases. The germline gives CDR1 MNHNS, CDR2 SASEGT. The junction had 7 bases not matched to a gene; V was cut back by 5 bases and J by 4 bases. This CDR3 is 15 amino acids long. In DNA form, the CDR3 reads TGTGCCAGCAGTCCTCTACAGGGGGACGGAAACACCATATATTTT. It is translated as CASSPLQGDGNTIYF.

This clonotype has just a few counts. V is TRBV7-2 and J is TRBJ2-1, with no clear D. The CDR3 length is 12 residues. Trimming cost V 8 bases and J 7 bases, with 12 bases left between them. The V gene's germline CDR1 is SGHTA and CDR2 FQGNSA. The CDR3 is CASHRAPNEQFF. The CDR3 DNA sequence: TGTGCCAGCCACCGCGCCCCGAATGAGCAGTTCTTC.

This chain links TRBV5-4 with TRBJ1-1; maybe TRBD1 (5 bases). The V and J ends lost 2 bases and 5 bases respectively, with 7 bases between them. Germline lookup yields CDR1 SGHNT and CDR2 YYREEE (reference sequence). CDR3 size: 12 residues. The DNA of the CDR3 is TGTGCCAGCAGCTTCGAGGGGACTGAAGCTTTCTTT. Translating it yields CASSFEGTEAFF.

The table lists this clonotype with a few counts. The chain carries TRBV5-4 and TRBJ2-1; the D gene could be TRBD1 or TRBD2 (6 bases each). V was cut by 0 bases and J by 7 bases, with 11 bases left in between. The CDR3 extends over 14 amino acids. CDR1 and CDR2 from the germline V gene are SGHNT and YYREEE (reference sequence). In DNA, the CDR3 is TGTGCCAGCAGCTTGGGGCAGGGGAGGAATGAGCAGTTCTTC. Protein: CASSLGQGRNEQFF.

This chain joins TRBV19 and TRBJ2-5, with D possibly matching TRBD1 (5 bases). The V gene's germline CDR1 is LNHDA and CDR2 SQIVND (reference sequence). Trimming shortened V by 6 bases and J by 2 bases, and 13 bases separated the two germline ends. CDR3 length: 14 amino acids. The CDR3 region is CASRETVTQETQYF. Written as DNA, the CDR3 is TGTGCCAGTAGGGAGACAGTTACTCAAGAGACCCAGTACTTC. The whole variable domain, remainder taken from reference TRBV19 and TRBJ2-5, is DGGITQSPKYLFRKEGQNVTLSCEQNLNHDAMYWYRQDPGQGLRLIYYSQIVNDFQKGDIAEGYSVSREKKESFPLTVTSAQKNPTAFYLCASRETVTQETQYFGPGTRLLVL.

This chain connects TRBV12-3 or TRBV12-4 to TRBJ2-1; no clear D gene. Deletions cut 3 bases from V and 5 bases from J, with 8 bases between. The CDR3 consists of 13 residues. The CDR3 sequence is CASSFRQDNEQFF. The CDR3 DNA is TGTGCCAGCAGTTTTCGGCAGGACAATGAGCAGTTCTTC.

Here the CDR3 DNA reads TGTGCCAGCAGCTTTAGCGGGAGGCCGGGGAATGAGCAGTTCTTC. Protein: CASSFSGRPGNEQFF. The V gene is TRBV6-2 or TRBV6-3, the J gene TRBJ2-1; 10 nucleotides line up with TRBD2. CDR1 MNHEY and CDR2 SVGEGT come from the germline V gene. CDR3 length equals 15 residues. J was trimmed by 7 bases and V by 6 bases; bases with no gene match: 9.

The chain joins TRBV6-1 to TRBJ2-7, with D hard to call. The ends were cut back, 5 bases at V and 3 bases at J, with 14 bases in the middle. The germline V gene encodes CDR1 MNHNS and CDR2 SASEGT. This CDR3 has 14 amino acids. CDR3 sequence reads: CASSLDNSIYEQYV. As DNA, the CDR3 is TGTGCCAGCAGTCTCGACAACAGCATCTACGAGCAGTACGTC.

The gene calls are TRBV7-8 and TRBJ2-7; 8 bases line up with TRBD2. From germline, CDR1 is SGHVS and CDR2 FQNEAQ. With 6 bases clipped from V and 0 bases from J, the junction kept 7 bases outside the gene matches. The CDR3 length is 15 residues. The CDR3 nucleotides read TGTGCCAGCAGATCCACGGGGGGGGACTCCTACGAGCAGTACTTC. Its protein product is CASRSTGGDSYEQYF.

This clonotype has just a few counts. The chain carries TRBV7-8 and TRBJ1-3; 9 bases are shared with TRBD1. Trimming removed 5 bases from V and 2 bases from J; junction bases left unmatched: 4. CDR3 length: 15 amino acids. From germline, CDR1 is SGHVS and CDR2 FQNEAQ. The CDR3 reads CASSKNRGPGNTIYF. The CDR3 DNA follows: TGTGCCAGCAGCAAGAACAGGGGGCCTGGAAACACCATATATTTT.

The chain uses TRBV15 and TRBJ2-7; D is perhaps TRBD1 or TRBD2 (5 bases each). Germline V gives CDR1 LNHNV, CDR2 YYDKDF (reference sequence). The CDR3 is 14 amino acids. The ends were cut back, 0 bases at V and 3 bases at J, with 9 bases in the middle. The CDR3 is CATSRDPGLYEQYF. The CDR3 DNA reads as TGTGCCACCAGCAGAGACCCGGGGCTCTACGAGCAGTACTTC.

V is TRBV20-1 and J is TRBJ1-6; TRBD1 agrees at 9 bases. CDR3 length: 14 residues. The germline CDR1 and CDR2 sequences are DFQATT and SNEGSKA (reference sequence). With V trimmed by 3 bases and J by 8 bases, 5 bases remained unmatched. The DNA of the CDR3 is TGCAGTGCTAGTACAGGGGGCGAAGATTCACCCCTCCACTTT. It encodes CSASTGGEDSPLHF.

This sequence joins TRBV6-2 or TRBV6-3 and TRBJ2-7; 7 bases match TRBD1. CDR3 length: 15 amino acids. In germline, CDR1 is MNHEY, CDR2 SVGEGT. The V and J ends lost 6 bases and 1 base, in that order; junction bases with no gene match: 9. As DNA, the CDR3 is TGTGCCAGCAGACGACAGACAGGGCTATCCTACGAGCAGTACTTC. It yields the protein CASRRQTGLSYEQYF.

The chain has TRBV28 and TRBJ1-5; 8 bases align to TRBD1. V lost 5 bases and J lost 4; bases outside the gene matches: 7. The CDR3 is made up of 15 amino acids. In germline, CDR1 is MDHEN, CDR2 SYDVKM. CDR3 in amino acids: CASSRTGWGNQPQHF. The DNA for the CDR3 is TGTGCCAGCAGTCGGACAGGGTGGGGAAATCAGCCCCAGCATTTT.

This clonotype was recorded a few times. This chain connects TRBV7-6 to TRBJ2-1, with 7 bases fitting TRBD2. Germline trimming cut 3 bases from V and 3 bases from J; bases unmatched to any gene: 5. Germline lookup yields CDR1 SGHVS and CDR2 FNYEAQ. The CDR3 has 15 amino acids. The CDR3 protein is CASSFTGGNYNEQFF. DNA of the CDR3: TGTGCCAGCAGCTTCACGGGAGGCAACTACAATGAGCAGTTCTTC.

J is TRBJ1-6 and V is TRBV10-3; D not certain. The CDR3 contains 12 residues. Trimming cost V 7 bases and J 6 bases, with 7 bases left between them. The germline V gene encodes CDR1 ENHRY and CDR2 SYGVKD. The CDR3: CAITDFNSPLHF. The CDR3 DNA sequence: TGTGCCATCACGGATTTTAATTCACCCCTCCACTTT.

J is TRBJ1-1 and V is TRBV20-1; D unclear. CDR1 is DFQATT and CDR2 is SNEGSKA in the germline V gene (reference sequence). The CDR3 runs 13 residues. V lost 5 bases to trimming and J lost 2 bases, with 12 bases between them. The CDR3 coding sequence is TGCAGTGCTTCTGACATCCGAAACACTGAAGCTTTCTTT. It specifies CSASDIRNTEAFF.

In its sample, this clonotype was seen a few times. The V call is TRBV6-1, the J call TRBJ2-1; 13 positions match TRBD2. V lost 8 bases, J lost 0 bases, and 4 bases stayed unmatched. The CDR3 consists of 16 residues. Looked up from germline, CDR1 is MNHNS and CDR2 is SASEGT. The CDR3 here is CASCWTSGSSYNEQFF. CDR3 DNA: TGTGCCAGCTGCTGGACTAGCGGGAGCTCCTACAATGAGCAGTTCTTC.

The chain uses TRBV7-9 and TRBJ2-7; no clear D gene. V gave up 4 bases and J gave up 3 bases, with 19 bases separating them. In germline, CDR1 is SEHNR, CDR2 FQNEAQ (reference sequence). The CDR3 contains 16 residues. In DNA form, the CDR3 reads TGTGCCAGCAGCTCTATCACACCAGACCCCGACTACGAGCAGTACTTC. It yields the protein CASSSITPDPDYEQYF.

This chain joins TRBV6-8 and TRBJ1-6; D not certain. The CDR3 runs 14 residues. Trimming removed 2 bases at V and 5 bases at J, with 7 bases between. Germline assignment: CDR1 MNHGY and CDR2 SAAAGT. CDR3: CASSYGANNSPLHF. Written as DNA, the CDR3 is TGTGCCAGCAGTTACGGAGCTAATAATTCACCCCTCCACTTT.

The chain links TRBV20-1 to TRBJ2-5; a weak D match, TRBD1 (6 bases). The V end was cut by 4 bases, the J end by 2 bases, with 14 bases between. The CDR3 length is 14 residues. Germline V gives CDR1 DFQATT, CDR2 SNEGSKA (reference sequence). In DNA form, the CDR3 reads TGCAGTGCTACAGACAGGTGGAAACAAGAGACCCAGTACTTC. Its translation is CSATDRWKQETQYF.

The V call is TRBV29-1, the J call TRBJ1-4; D gene uncertain. CDR3 length: 12 amino acids. The V and J ends lost 4 bases and 5 bases respectively, with 8 bases between them. Per germline, CDR1 SQVTM and CDR2 ANQGSEA. CDR3 loop: CSVVSSNEKLFF. DNA of the CDR3: TGCAGCGTTGTTTCCAGCAATGAAAAACTGTTTTTT.

V usage is TRBV20-1 and J usage is TRBJ2-4; the D call may be TRBD1 or TRBD2 (6 bases each). V gave up 5 bases and J gave up 8 bases, with 19 bases separating them. In germline, CDR1 is DFQATT, CDR2 SNEGSKA (reference sequence). The CDR3 covers 14 residues. The CDR3 protein is CSAPPGGGPDIQYF. The CDR3 DNA sequence: TGCAGTGCTCCTCCCGGAGGGGGGCCGGACATTCAGTACTTC.

The chain links TRBV9 to TRBJ2-1; possible D gene TRBD2, 5 bases. V was clipped by 0 bases and J by 6 bases, with 16 bases between them. Germline V gene data show CDR1 as SGDLS and CDR2 as YYNGEE. CDR3 length equals 16 residues. CDR3 DNA sequence: TGTGCCAGCAGCGTAGTAGATAGCGAGAATCCCAATGAGCAGTTCTTC. Protein product: CASSVVDSENPNEQFF.

This clonotype was seen only a few times. J is TRBJ2-3 and V is TRBV28; D gene uncertain. Trimming cost V 7 bases and J 2 bases, with 16 bases left between them. CDR3 length: 15 amino acids. Germline-derived CDR1 and CDR2 are MDHEN and SYDVKM. The CDR3 bases are TGTGCCAGCACCCCTCGTGTGTCCCTCACAGATACGCAGTATTTT. As protein: CASTPRVSLTDTQYF. The full variable domain, with the rest looked up from reference TRBV28 and TRBJ2-3, is DVKVTQSSRYLVKRTGEKVFLECVQDMDHENMFWYRQDPGLGLRLIYFSYDVKMKEKGDIPEGYSVSREKKERFSLILESASTNQTSMYLCASTPRVSLTDTQYFGPGTRLTVL.

This clonotype was seen only a few times. This rearrangement joins TRBV6-2 or TRBV6-3 to TRBJ2-3, with D possibly called TRBD1 or TRBD2 (5 bases each). Germline loops: CDR1 MNHEY, CDR2 SVGEGT. Trimming took off 4 bases at V and 5 bases at J, with 13 bases between the two ends. The CDR3 spans 14 residues. Written as DNA, the CDR3 is TGTGCCAGCAGTTCCGGGACGTCATTAGATACGCAGTATTTT. This translates into CASSSGTSLDTQYF.

The chain uses TRBV19 and TRBJ1-1; D is undetermined. Trimming took 8 bases from V and 0 from J, leaving 10 bases between them. CDR1 is LNHDA and CDR2 is SQIVND in the germline V gene (reference sequence). This CDR3 has 13 amino acids. CDR3 sequence: CASGVGMNTEAFF. In DNA form, the CDR3 reads TGTGCCAGTGGGGTGGGGATGAACACTGAAGCTTTCTTT.

The genes are TRBV19 and TRBJ1-1; D call uncertain. V lost 5 bases and J lost 2, with 12 bases in between. Germline V gene lookup returns CDR1 LNHDA and CDR2 SQIVND (reference sequence). The CDR3 covers 14 residues. The CDR3 DNA follows: TGTGCCAGTAGTCCTTGGACGGAAAACACTGAAGCTTTCTTT. Translating gives CASSPWTENTEAFF.

This clonotype was recorded a few times. The CDR3 loop is CASGSGVGNQPQHF. The DNA for the CDR3 is TGTGCTAGTGGTTCAGGGGTTGGCAATCAGCCCCAGCATTTT. The genes are TRBV12-5 and TRBJ1-5; a weak D match, TRBD1 (6 bases). The CDR3 covers 14 residues. Trimming removed 4 bases at V and 2 bases at J, with 9 bases between. Germline assignment: CDR1 LGHNT and CDR2 FRNRAP.

The CDR3 nucleotides read TGTGCCAGCAGCTTGGCTAGGGACAGTACCTACGAGCAGTACGTC. It encodes CASSLARDSTYEQYV. The V call is TRBV5-6, the J call TRBJ2-7, with 7 bases aligning to TRBD1. The CDR3 is made up of 15 amino acids. V gave up 0 bases and J gave up 2 bases; unmatched junction bases: 5. Germline CDR1 is SGHDT and CDR2 is YYEEEE.